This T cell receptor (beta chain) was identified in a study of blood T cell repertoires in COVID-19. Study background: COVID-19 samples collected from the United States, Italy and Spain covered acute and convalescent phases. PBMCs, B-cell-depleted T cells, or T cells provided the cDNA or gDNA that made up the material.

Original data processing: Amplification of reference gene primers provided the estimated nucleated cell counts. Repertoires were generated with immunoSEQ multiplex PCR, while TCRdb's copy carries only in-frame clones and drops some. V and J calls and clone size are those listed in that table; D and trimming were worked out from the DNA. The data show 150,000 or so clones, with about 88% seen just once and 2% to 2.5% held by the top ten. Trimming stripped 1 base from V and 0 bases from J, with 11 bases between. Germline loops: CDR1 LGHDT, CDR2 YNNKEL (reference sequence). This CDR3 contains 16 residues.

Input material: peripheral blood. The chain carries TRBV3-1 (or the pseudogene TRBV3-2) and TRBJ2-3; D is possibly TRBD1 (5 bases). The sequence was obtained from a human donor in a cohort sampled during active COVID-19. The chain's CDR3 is CASSQARGRSTDTQYF. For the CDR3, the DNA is TGTGCCAGCAGCCAAGCTAGGGGCCGTAGCACAGATACGCAGTATTTT.